A single sample is the source of the 5 T cell receptor beta chains below, sequenced in a study of blood T cell repertoires in COVID-19. Some clones are missing from TCRdb's copy, which holds only in-frame ones; the method was immunoSEQ multiplex PCR. The sample contains about 36,000 clones, 75% to 85% of which appear only once. The sequenced sample consisted of peripheral blood. The source of these receptors is a human donor in a cohort sampled during active or convalescent COVID-19. The donor label of this sample is uncertain.

In this sample, this clone turned up a few times. This chain uses TRBV6-2 or TRBV6-3 with TRBJ1-1; D ambiguous. The germline V gene has CDR1 MNHEY and CDR2 SVGEGT. The V end was cut by 1 base, the J end by 6 bases, with 12 bases between. The CDR3 spans 14 residues. The DNA of the CDR3 is TGTGCCAGCAGTTACTGGGGAGGTCGTGCTGAAGCTTTCTTT. As protein: CASSYWGGRAEAFF.

The chain uses TRBV24-1 and TRBJ2-7; 7 positions match TRBD1. The CDR3 has 14 residues. Germline-derived CDR1 and CDR2 are KGHDR and SFDVKD. Trimming at V came to 5 bases and at J to 0 bases, leaving 3 bases not matched to a gene. CDR3 nucleotides: TGTGCCACCAGTGGGTCAGGGGGCTCCTACGAGCAGTACTTC. This gives the protein CATSGSGGSYEQYF.

The chain recombines TRBV15 with TRBJ2-3; 8 nucleotides line up with TRBD2. Germline V gene lookup returns CDR1 LNHNV and CDR2 YYDKDF (reference sequence). The CDR3 totals 17 residues. J gave up 3 bases and V 3 bases, and 11 bases lay outside the gene matches. Here the CDR3 DNA reads TGTGCCACCAGCAGTGACAAGCGGGAGAGATTAACAGATACGCAGTATTTT. This gives the protein CATSSDKRERLTDTQYF.

The rearrangement links TRBV5-6 to TRBJ2-2, with TRBD2 identical over 9 bases. The CDR3 length is 17 residues. CDR1 SGHDT and CDR2 YYEEEE come from the germline V gene. V was clipped by 1 base and J by 7 bases; unmatched bases: 11. CDR3 protein: CASSLSSGLASFGELFF. As DNA, the CDR3 is TGTGCCAGCAGCTTGAGCTCTGGACTAGCGAGTTTCGGGGAGCTGTTTTTT.

The V gene is TRBV4-2, the J gene TRBJ2-5; 9 bases are shared with TRBD1. The CDR3 is made up of 17 amino acids. V gave up 0 bases and J gave up 5 bases; unmatched junction bases: 10. The V gene's germline CDR1 is LGHNA and CDR2 YNFKEQ. The CDR3 nucleotides are TGTGCCAGCAGCCAAGACCTTTTCAACAGGGGGCATGAGACCCAGTACTTC. It is translated as CASSQDLFNRGHETQYF.